Presented here are 5 T cell receptor beta chains from one specimen sequenced in a study of blood T cell repertoires in COVID-19 (dated by TCRdb to 2018 to 2021). The library was generated by the immunoSEQ multiplex PCR assay. In its TCRdb copy, this immuneACCESS table keeps in-frame sequences only and misses some clones. Where compared with another copy, unresolved V genes explain less than half of these, and the others have no known cause. This sample has 250,000 to 300,000 clones in its table, and around 89% of those were observed once. The ten largest clones take up over 3.5% of the sample. The specimen sequenced was peripheral blood. Receptor source: a woman between 35 and 50 years old with acute or convalescent COVID-19.

CDR3 nucleotides: TGTGCCAGCAGTCCCTTTGGAGGGGAGTGGTATGGCTACACCTTC. Its protein product is CASSPFGGEWYGYTF. The V and J genes are TRBV6-5 and TRBJ1-2; D possibly corresponds to TRBD1 (5 bases). The CDR3 runs 15 residues. V shed 5 bases and J shed 5 bases, with 18 bases lying between them. Germline CDR1 and CDR2: MNHEY and SVGAGI.

V gene TRBV27 combines with J gene TRBJ1-2, with 8 bases matching TRBD1. CDR1 and CDR2 from the germline V gene are MNHEY and SMNVEV (reference sequence). The CDR3 length is 12 residues. With 6 bases clipped from V and 7 bases from J, the junction kept 4 bases outside the gene matches. CDR3: CASSDTGGGYTF. The CDR3 nucleotides read TGTGCCAGCAGCGACACAGGGGGTGGCTACACCTTC.

About this clone itself: A much larger clone differs by one base, so this may be a read error. The chain uses TRBV7-8 and TRBJ2-2, with 7 bases lining up with TRBD1. Germline-derived CDR1 and CDR2 are SGHVS and FQNEAQ. This CDR3 comprises 14 residues. V lost 6 bases and J lost 1; bases outside the gene matches: 2. Here the CDR3 reads CASRRQGNTGELFF. DNA of the CDR3: TGTGCCAGCAGGCGACAGGGGAACACCGGGGAGCTGTTTTTT. The full variable domain, completed using reference TRBV7-8 and TRBJ2-2, is GAGVSQSPRYKVAKRGQDVALRCDPISGHVSLFWYQQALGQGPEFLTYFQNEAQLDKSGLPSDRFFAERPEGSVSTLKIQRTQQEDSAVYLCASRRQGNTGELFFGEGSRLTVL.

The CDR3 spells CASSPSGYGDTQYF. The CDR3 nucleotides are TGTGCCAGCTCACCGTCAGGGTATGGAGATACGCAGTATTTT. This chain links TRBV18 with TRBJ2-3; D is possibly TRBD1 (5 bases). CDR3 size: 14 residues. Germline CDR1 KGHSH, CDR2 LQKENI. With 3 bases removed from V and 5 bases from J, the gap between germline ends came to 12 bases.

V and J are TRBV18 and TRBJ1-6; 9 bases match TRBD1. The CDR3 is 16 amino acids. The germline CDR1 and CDR2 sequences are KGHSH and LQKENI. V trimming: 3 bases; J trimming: 4 bases; junction bases outside the gene matches: 4. CDR3 loop: CASSPGTGSYNSPLHF. The CDR3 coding sequence is TGTGCCAGCTCACCGGGGACAGGGAGTTATAATTCACCCCTCCACTTT. The variable domain in full, with the rest retrieved from reference TRBV18 and TRBJ1-6, is NAGVMQNPRHLVRRRGQEARLRCSPMKGHSHVYWYRQLPEEGLKFMVYLQKENIIDESGMPKERFSAEFPKEGPSILRIQQVVRGDSAAYFCASSPGTGSYNSPLHFGNGTRLTVT.